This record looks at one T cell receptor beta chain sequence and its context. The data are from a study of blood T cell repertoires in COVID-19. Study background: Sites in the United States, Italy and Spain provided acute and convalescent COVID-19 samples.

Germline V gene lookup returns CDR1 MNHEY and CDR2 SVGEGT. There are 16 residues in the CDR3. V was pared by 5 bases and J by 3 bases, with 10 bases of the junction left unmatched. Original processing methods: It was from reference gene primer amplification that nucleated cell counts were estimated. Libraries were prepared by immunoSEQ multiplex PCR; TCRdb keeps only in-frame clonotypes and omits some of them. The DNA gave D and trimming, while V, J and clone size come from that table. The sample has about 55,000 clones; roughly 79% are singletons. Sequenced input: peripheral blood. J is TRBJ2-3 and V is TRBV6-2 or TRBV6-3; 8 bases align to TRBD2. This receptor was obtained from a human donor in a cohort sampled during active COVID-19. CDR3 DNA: TGTGCCAGCAGTCCCTTCGGCGGGGGGCGGACAGATACGCAGTATTTT. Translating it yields CASSPFGGGRTDTQYF.